The clone carrying this T cell receptor (beta chain) occurred many times. The read stops 3 residues short of the end of the CDR3; the missing end is completed from the germline J gene. The same CDR3 is also encoded by other DNA sequences in this sample. TCRdb's copy holds only in-frame clones and misses some; the assay was immunoSEQ multiplex PCR. The sample offers 25,000 to 35,000 clones and no singletons, the top ten holding 4.5%. The data were obtained in a study of T cell clonality in common variable immunodeficiency. V lost 6 bases, J lost 4 bases, and 5 bases stayed unmatched. This CDR3 spans 14 amino acids. Looked up from germline, CDR1 is SNHLY and CDR2 is FYNNEI.

This sequence joins TRBV2 and TRBJ1-3, with 8 bases lining up with TRBD1. The sequence came from a person aged 18-70 years in good health. Sequencing input: peripheral blood mononuclear cells. This CDR3 is CASRTGVAGNTIYF. CDR3 DNA (partial): TGTGCCAGCAGGACAGGGGTTGCGGGAAACACC.